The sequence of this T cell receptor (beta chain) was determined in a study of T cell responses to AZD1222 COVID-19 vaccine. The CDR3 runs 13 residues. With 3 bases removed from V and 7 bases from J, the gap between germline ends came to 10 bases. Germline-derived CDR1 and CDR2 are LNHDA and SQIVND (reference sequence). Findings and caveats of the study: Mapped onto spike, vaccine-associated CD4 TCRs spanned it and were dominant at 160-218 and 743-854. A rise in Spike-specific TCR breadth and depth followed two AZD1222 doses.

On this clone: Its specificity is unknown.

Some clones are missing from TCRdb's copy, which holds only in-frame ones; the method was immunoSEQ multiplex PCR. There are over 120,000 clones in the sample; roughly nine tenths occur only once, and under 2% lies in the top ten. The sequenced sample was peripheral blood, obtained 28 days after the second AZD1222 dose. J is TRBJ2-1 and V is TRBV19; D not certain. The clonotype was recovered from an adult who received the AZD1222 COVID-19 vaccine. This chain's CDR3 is CASSIVASNEQFF. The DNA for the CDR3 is TGTGCCAGTAGTATTGTGGCTTCTAATGAGCAGTTCTTC.